This is a list of T cell receptor beta chains from one sample in a study of monozygotic twins with inflammatory bowel disease. With the 5' RACE reads reprocessed, TCRdb shows one record per CDR3 protein and no DNA. This table lists around 370,000 distinct CDR3 sequences. The material sequenced was blood. The receptor source for this set is a human donor with ulcerative colitis or Crohn's disease, or a healthy co-twin of an affected twin (not recorded which). Each CDR3 is given with its conserved first and last residue.

j_gene: TRBJ2-5; v_gene: TRBV7-7; len: 14; CDR3aa: CASSPGTSLETQYF
j_gene: TRBJ2-3; v_gene: TRBV2; len: 14; CDR3aa: CASSEFVMTDTQYF
j_gene: TRBJ2-3; v_gene: TRBV7-3; len: 14; CDR3aa: CASSLFGGADTQYF
j_gene: TRBJ2-1; v_gene: TRBV25-1; len: 17; CDR3aa: CASTESPRDRAYNEQFF
j_gene: TRBJ1-2; v_gene: TRBV28; len: 14; CDR3aa: CASSLQGEDYGYTF
j_gene: TRBJ2-5; v_gene: TRBV5-1; len: 13; CDR3aa: CASSTDLQETQYF
j_gene: TRBJ2-7; v_gene: TRBV4-3; len: 15; CDR3aa: CASSQNRDGSYEQYF
j_gene: TRBJ2-5; v_gene: TRBV12-3/TRBV12-4; len: 13; CDR3aa: CASRQSRQGTQYF
j_gene: TRBJ2-3; v_gene: TRBV6-1; len: 14; CDR3aa: CASKRIGLADTQYF
j_gene: TRBJ2-7; v_gene: TRBV29-1; len: 13; CDR3aa: CSAGDRVMYEQYF
j_gene: TRBJ2-1; v_gene: TRBV7-8; len: 15; CDR3aa: CASSLGRGAYNEQFF
j_gene: TRBJ2-7; v_gene: TRBV24-1; len: 15; CDR3aa: CATSDPRQGAYEQYF
j_gene: TRBJ1-6; v_gene: TRBV7-2; len: 15; CDR3aa: CASSSRQGAYSPLHF
j_gene: TRBJ2-3; v_gene: TRBV5-1; len: 15; CDR3aa: CASSPSPMGTDTQYF
j_gene: TRBJ2-7; v_gene: TRBV10-3; len: 14; CDR3aa: CAISWDKVTYEQYF
j_gene: TRBJ2-1; v_gene: TRBV6-1; len: 15; CDR3aa: CASRFTGGPYNEQFF
j_gene: TRBJ2-7; v_gene: TRBV6-5; len: 17; CDR3aa: CASSSVAVGPIVYEQYF
j_gene: TRBJ2-7; v_gene: TRBV7-9; len: 11; CDR3aa: CASSLRQEQYF
j_gene: TRBJ1-6; v_gene: TRBV2; len: 15; CDR3aa: CASGAPGGIRSPLHF
j_gene: TRBJ1-1; v_gene: TRBV20-1; len: 12; CDR3aa: CSARGPDTEAFF
j_gene: TRBJ2-1; v_gene: TRBV12-3/TRBV12-4; len: 15; CDR3aa: CASSFQGGRGNEQFF
j_gene: TRBJ1-1; v_gene: TRBV2; len: 17; CDR3aa: CASRARVQVKGNTEAFF
j_gene: TRBJ1-5; v_gene: TRBV5-1; len: 16; CDR3aa: CASSPMGGQLNQPQHF
j_gene: TRBJ2-3; v_gene: TRBV28; len: 14; CDR3aa: CALVLASSTDTQYF
j_gene: TRBJ2-1; v_gene: TRBV7-3; len: 13; CDR3aa: CASSLGGTVAQFF
j_gene: TRBJ2-5; v_gene: TRBV12-3/TRBV12-4; len: 15; CDR3aa: CASSPYRVGKETQYF
j_gene: TRBJ2-6; v_gene: TRBV7-9; len: 14; CDR3aa: CASSPSGGANVLTF
j_gene: TRBJ2-2; v_gene: TRBV15; len: 16; CDR3aa: CATTSLPGQYTGELFF
j_gene: TRBJ1-6; v_gene: TRBV4-3; len: 16; CDR3aa: CASSQDRGAYNSPLHF
j_gene: TRBJ2-7; v_gene: TRBV7-2; len: 14; CDR3aa: CASSSVLNSYEQYF
j_gene: TRBJ2-5; v_gene: TRBV4-3; len: 13; CDR3aa: CASSQGIQETQYF
j_gene: TRBJ2-5; v_gene: TRBV24-1; len: 18; CDR3aa: CATSDPGQGGGGLETQYF
j_gene: TRBJ2-7; v_gene: TRBV9; len: 15; CDR3aa: CASSVGGTGSHEQYF
j_gene: TRBJ1-6; v_gene: TRBV6-1; len: 16; CDR3aa: CASSTGVSSYNSPLHF
j_gene: TRBJ1-2; v_gene: TRBV27; len: 15; CDR3aa: CASSQTGKANYGYTF
j_gene: TRBJ2-7; v_gene: TRBV6-1; len: 15; CDR3aa: CASSEWGRGENEQYF
j_gene: TRBJ2-2; v_gene: TRBV9; len: 16; CDR3aa: CASSVTDRGRTGELFF